One sample yielded the 6 T cell receptor beta chains listed below, sequenced in a study of blood T cell repertoires in COVID-19. The assay was immunoSEQ multiplex PCR, and TCRdb's table has in-frame clones only and misses some. Here the sample spans fewer than 200,000 clones, approximately 85% being singletons. The sequenced sample was peripheral blood. The receptor source for this set is a man aged 60 to 69 who had recovered from COVID-19.

The chain has TRBV27 and TRBJ2-1, with 8 nucleotides matching TRBD2. Per the germline V gene, CDR1 is MNHEY and CDR2 is SMNVEV (reference sequence). Trimming removed 8 bases from V and 3 bases from J; junction bases left unmatched: 9. This CDR3 has 15 residues. CDR3 protein: CASGRGGGYYNEQFF. DNA of the CDR3: TGTGCCAGCGGCCGGGGCGGGGGGTACTACAATGAGCAGTTCTTC.

This clone has only one observation. The chain links TRBV19 to TRBJ2-7; 9 nucleotides agree with TRBD1. The V segment lost 6 bases and the J segment 2 bases; nucleotides outside the gene matches: 2. This CDR3 comprises 13 residues. Germline CDR1 reads LNHDA; CDR2 reads SQIVND (reference sequence). CDR3 loop: CASRGTGTYEQYF. As DNA, the CDR3 is TGTGCCAGTAGGGGGACAGGGACCTACGAGCAGTACTTC.

This chain uses TRBV5-6 with TRBJ2-7; D is unclear. CDR1 SGHDT and CDR2 YYEEEE come from the germline V gene. V lost 1 base, J lost 7 bases, and 6 bases lay in between. The CDR3 has 11 amino acids. The CDR3 region is CASSLSREQYF. CDR3 coding DNA: TGTGCCAGCAGCTTGTCGCGGGAGCAGTACTTC.

This rearrangement joins TRBV4-2 to TRBJ2-1; D not certain. Germline V lookup: CDR1 LGHNA, CDR2 YNFKEQ. V was cut by 0 bases and J by 5 bases, with 11 bases left in between. The CDR3 totals 15 residues. In DNA form, the CDR3 reads TGTGCCAGCAGCCAAGATCCAGGATTTAACAATGAGCAGTTCTTC. It encodes CASSQDPGFNNEQFF.

The chain is built from TRBV21-1 and TRBJ2-5; the DNA was not compared with TRBD1, the D call given in the table. TRBV21-1 is assigned pseudogene status. The CDR3 has 20 amino acids. CDR3 residues: CASSFSPGTVFKRIQETQYF. CDR3 DNA: TGTGCCAGCAGCTTTAGCCCCGGGACAGTGTTCAAAAGAATACAAGAGACCCAGTACTTC.

V gene TRBV19 combines with J gene TRBJ1-2; D possibly corresponds to TRBD1 (6 bases). This CDR3 comprises 15 residues. With 6 bases removed from V and 4 bases from J, the gap between germline ends came to 18 bases. CDR1 and CDR2 from the germline V gene are LNHDA and SQIVND (reference sequence). CDR3 bases: TGTGCCAGTAGGGGGGCAGCTTCTGTCCTCTATGGCTACACCTTC. It codes for CASRGAASVLYGYTF.